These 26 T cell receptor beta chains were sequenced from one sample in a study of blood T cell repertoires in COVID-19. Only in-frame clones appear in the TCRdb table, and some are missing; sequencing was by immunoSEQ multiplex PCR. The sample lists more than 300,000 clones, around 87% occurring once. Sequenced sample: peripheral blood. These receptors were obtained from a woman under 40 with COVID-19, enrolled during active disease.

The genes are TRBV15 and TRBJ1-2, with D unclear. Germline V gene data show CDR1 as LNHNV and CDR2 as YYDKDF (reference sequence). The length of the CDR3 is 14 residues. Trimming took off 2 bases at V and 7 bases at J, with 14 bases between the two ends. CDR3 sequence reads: CATSRSLPRGGYTF. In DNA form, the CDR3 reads TGTGCCACCAGCAGATCACTCCCACGGGGTGGCTACACCTTC.

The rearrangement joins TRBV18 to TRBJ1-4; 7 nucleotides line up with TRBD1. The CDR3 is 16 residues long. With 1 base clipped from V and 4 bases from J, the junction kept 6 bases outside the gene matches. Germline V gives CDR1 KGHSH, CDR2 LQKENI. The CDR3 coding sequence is TGTGCCAGCTCACCACGCGGGACAGCAGTTAATGAAAAACTGTTTTTT. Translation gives CASSPRGTAVNEKLFF.

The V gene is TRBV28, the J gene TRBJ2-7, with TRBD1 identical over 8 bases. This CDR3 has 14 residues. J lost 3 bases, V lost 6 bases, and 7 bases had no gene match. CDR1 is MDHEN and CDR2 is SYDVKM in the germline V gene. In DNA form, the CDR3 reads TGTGCCAGCAGGGACCCCGGGACAGGCTACGAGCAGTACTTC. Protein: CASRDPGTGYEQYF.

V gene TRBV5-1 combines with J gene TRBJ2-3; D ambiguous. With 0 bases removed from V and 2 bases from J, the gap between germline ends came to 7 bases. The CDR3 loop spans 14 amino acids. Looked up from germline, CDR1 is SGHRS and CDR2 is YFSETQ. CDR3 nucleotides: TGCGCCAGCAGCTTGGGGCAGGTCACAGATACGCAGTATTTT. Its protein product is CASSLGQVTDTQYF.

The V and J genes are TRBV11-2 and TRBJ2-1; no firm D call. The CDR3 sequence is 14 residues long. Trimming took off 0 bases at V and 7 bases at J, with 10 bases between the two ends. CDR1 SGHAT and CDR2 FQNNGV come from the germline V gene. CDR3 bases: TGTGCCAGCAGCTTAGAGCGGCAGTCGAATGAGCAGTTCTTC. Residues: CASSLERQSNEQFF. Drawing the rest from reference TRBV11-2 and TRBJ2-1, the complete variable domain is EAGVAQSPRYKIIEKRQSVAFWCNPISGHATLYWYQQILGQGPKLLIQFQNNGVVDDSQLPKDRFSAERLKGVDSTLKIQPAKLEDSAVYLCASSLERQSNEQFFGPGTRLTVL.

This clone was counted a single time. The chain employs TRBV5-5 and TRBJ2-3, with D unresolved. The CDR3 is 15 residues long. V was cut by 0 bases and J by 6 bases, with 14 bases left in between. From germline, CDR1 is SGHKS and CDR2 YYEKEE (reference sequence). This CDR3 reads CASSLGASSGDTQYF. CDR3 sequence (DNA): TGTGCCAGCAGCTTGGGGGCCTCCTCTGGGGATACGCAGTATTTT.

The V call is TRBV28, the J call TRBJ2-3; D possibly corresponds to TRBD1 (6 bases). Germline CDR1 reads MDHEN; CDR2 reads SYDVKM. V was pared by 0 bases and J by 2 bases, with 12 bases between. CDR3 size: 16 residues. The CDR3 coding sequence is TGTGCCAGCAGTTTATGGCAGGGGCGCCCCACAGATACGCAGTATTTT. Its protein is CASSLWQGRPTDTQYF.

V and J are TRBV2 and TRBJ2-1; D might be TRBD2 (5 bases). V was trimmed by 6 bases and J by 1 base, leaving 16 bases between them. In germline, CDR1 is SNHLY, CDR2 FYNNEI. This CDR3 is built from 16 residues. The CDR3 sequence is CASRWTQRGSYNEQFF. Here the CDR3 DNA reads TGTGCCAGCAGATGGACTCAGAGAGGTTCCTACAATGAGCAGTTCTTC.

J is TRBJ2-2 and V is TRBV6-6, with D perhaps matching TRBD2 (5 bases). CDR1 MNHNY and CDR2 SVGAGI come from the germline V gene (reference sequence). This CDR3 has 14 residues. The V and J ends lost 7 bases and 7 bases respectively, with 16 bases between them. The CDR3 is CASMSGGPGGELFF. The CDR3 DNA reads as TGTGCCAGCATGTCGGGCGGGCCTGGCGGGGAGCTGTTTTTT.

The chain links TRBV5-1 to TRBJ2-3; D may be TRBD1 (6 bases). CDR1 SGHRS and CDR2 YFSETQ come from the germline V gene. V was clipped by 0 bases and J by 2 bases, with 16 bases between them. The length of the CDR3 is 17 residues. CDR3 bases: TGCGCCAGCAGCTTGGACAGGGAATCCCCCCTCACAGATACGCAGTATTTT. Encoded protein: CASSLDRESPLTDTQYF.

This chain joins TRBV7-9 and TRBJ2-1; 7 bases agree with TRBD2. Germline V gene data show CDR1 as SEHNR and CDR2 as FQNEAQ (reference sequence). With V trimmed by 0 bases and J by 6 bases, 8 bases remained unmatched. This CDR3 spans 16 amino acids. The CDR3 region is CASSLAPGGSSNEQFF. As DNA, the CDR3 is TGTGCCAGCAGCTTAGCCCCGGGCGGGAGCAGCAATGAGCAGTTCTTC.

Here the CDR3 DNA reads TGTGCCAGTAGTATAGGGTTCGGTGCAGATACGCAGTATTTT. It is translated as CASSIGFGADTQYF. V gene TRBV19 combines with J gene TRBJ2-3, with D unresolved. Trimming stripped 1 base from V and 4 bases from J, with 9 bases between. In germline, CDR1 is LNHDA, CDR2 SQIVND (reference sequence). The CDR3 loop spans 14 amino acids.

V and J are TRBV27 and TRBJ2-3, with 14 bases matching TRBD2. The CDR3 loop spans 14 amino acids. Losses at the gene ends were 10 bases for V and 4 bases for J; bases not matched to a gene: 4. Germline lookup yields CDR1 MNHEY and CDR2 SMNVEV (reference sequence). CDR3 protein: CATLTSGRADTQYF. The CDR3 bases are TGTGCCACCCTGACTAGCGGGAGGGCAGATACGCAGTATTTT.

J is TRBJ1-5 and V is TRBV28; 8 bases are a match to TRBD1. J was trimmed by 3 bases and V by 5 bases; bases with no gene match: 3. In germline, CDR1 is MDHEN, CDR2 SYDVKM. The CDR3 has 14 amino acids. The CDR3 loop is CASSRDRPNQPQHF. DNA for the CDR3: TGTGCCAGCAGTAGGGACAGGCCCAATCAGCCCCAGCATTTT.

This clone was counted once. DNA of the CDR3: TGTGCCAGCAGTCCGGGTAGCGGGAGCTACGAGCAGTACTTC. This translates into CASSPGSGSYEQYF. The chain joins TRBV9 to TRBJ2-7, with 9 bases aligning to TRBD2. The CDR3 runs 14 residues. Germline lookup yields CDR1 SGDLS and CDR2 YYNGEE. The V and J ends lost 5 bases and 3 bases, in that order; junction bases with no gene match: 6.

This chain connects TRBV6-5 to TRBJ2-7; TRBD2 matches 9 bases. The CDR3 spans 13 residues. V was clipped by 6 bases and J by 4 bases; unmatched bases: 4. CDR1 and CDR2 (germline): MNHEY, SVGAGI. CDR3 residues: CASSALAGYEQYF. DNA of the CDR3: TGTGCCAGCAGCGCCCTAGCGGGGTACGAGCAGTACTTC.

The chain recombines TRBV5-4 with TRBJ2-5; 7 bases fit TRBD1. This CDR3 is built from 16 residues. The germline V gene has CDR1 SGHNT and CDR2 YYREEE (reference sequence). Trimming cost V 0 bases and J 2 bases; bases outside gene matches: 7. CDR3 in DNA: TGTGCCAGCAGCTTGGTGGCAGGGGGTTTGCAAGAGACCCAGTACTTC. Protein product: CASSLVAGGLQETQYF.

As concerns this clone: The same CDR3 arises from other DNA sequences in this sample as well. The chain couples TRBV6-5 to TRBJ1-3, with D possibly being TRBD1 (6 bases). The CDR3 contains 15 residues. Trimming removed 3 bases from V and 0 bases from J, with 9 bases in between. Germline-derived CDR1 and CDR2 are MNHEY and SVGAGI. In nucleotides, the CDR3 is TGTGCCAGCAGTTATGGACAGCTCTCTGGAAACACCATATATTTT. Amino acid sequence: CASSYGQLSGNTIYF.

CDR3 nucleotides: TGTGCCAGCAGTTTGGACAGGGCCTTTAACTATGGCTACACCTTC. Protein product: CASSLDRAFNYGYTF. V is TRBV2 and J is TRBJ1-2; 8 positions agree with TRBD1. The junction had 6 bases not matched to a gene; V was cut back by 5 bases and J by 1 base. The CDR3 is made up of 15 amino acids. The germline gives CDR1 SNHLY, CDR2 FYNNEI.

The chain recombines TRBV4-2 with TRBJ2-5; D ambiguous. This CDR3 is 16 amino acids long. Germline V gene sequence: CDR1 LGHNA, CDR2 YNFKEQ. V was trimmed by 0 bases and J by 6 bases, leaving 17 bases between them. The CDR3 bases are TGTGCCAGCAGCCAAGATTGGCGGCCAGCGACGAAGACCCAGTACTTC. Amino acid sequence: CASSQDWRPATKTQYF.

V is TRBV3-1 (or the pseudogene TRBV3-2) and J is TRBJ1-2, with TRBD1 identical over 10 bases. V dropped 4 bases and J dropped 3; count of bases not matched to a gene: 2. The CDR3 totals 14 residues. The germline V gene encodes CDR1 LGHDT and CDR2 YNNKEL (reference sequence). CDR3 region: CASSPGQGDYGYTF. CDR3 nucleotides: TGTGCCAGCAGCCCCGGACAGGGGGACTATGGCTACACCTTC.

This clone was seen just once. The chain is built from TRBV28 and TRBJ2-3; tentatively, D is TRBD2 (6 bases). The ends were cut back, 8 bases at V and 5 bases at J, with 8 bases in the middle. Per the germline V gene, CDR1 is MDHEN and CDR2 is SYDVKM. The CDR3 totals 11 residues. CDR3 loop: CASRRGDTQYF. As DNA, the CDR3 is TGTGCCAGCCGGCGGGGAGATACGCAGTATTTT.

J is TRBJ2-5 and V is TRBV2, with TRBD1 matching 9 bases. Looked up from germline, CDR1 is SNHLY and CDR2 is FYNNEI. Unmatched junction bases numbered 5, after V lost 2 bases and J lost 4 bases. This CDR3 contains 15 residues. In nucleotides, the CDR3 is TGTGCCAGCAGTGAAATACAGGGGGCTCCAGAGACCCAGTACTTC. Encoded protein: CASSEIQGAPETQYF. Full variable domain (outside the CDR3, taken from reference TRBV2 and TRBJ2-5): EPEVTQTPSHQVTQMGQEVILRCVPISNHLYFYWYRQILGQKVEFLVSFYNNEISEKSEIFDDQFSVERPDGSNFTLKIRSTKLEDSAMYFCASSEIQGAPETQYFGPGTRLLVL.

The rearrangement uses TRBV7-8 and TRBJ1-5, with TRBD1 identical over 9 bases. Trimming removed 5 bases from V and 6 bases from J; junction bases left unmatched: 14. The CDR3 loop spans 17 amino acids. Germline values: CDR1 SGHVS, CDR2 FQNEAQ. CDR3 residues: CASSIRQDRGVGQPQHF. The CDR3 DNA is TGTGCCAGCAGCATAAGACAGGACAGGGGAGTAGGTCAGCCCCAGCATTTT.

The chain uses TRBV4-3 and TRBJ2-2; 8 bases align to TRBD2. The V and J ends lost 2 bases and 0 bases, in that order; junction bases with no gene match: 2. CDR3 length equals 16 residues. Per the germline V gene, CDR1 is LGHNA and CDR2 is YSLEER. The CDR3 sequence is CASSQLTSANTGELFF. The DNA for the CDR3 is TGCGCCAGCAGCCAATTGACTAGCGCGAACACCGGGGAGCTGTTTTTT.

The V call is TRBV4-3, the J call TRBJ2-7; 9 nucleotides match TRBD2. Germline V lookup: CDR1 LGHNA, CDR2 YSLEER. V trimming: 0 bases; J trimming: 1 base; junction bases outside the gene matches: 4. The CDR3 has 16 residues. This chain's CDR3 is CASSQDSSGNSYEQYF. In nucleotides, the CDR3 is TGCGCCAGCAGCCAAGATTCTAGCGGGAATTCCTACGAGCAGTACTTC.